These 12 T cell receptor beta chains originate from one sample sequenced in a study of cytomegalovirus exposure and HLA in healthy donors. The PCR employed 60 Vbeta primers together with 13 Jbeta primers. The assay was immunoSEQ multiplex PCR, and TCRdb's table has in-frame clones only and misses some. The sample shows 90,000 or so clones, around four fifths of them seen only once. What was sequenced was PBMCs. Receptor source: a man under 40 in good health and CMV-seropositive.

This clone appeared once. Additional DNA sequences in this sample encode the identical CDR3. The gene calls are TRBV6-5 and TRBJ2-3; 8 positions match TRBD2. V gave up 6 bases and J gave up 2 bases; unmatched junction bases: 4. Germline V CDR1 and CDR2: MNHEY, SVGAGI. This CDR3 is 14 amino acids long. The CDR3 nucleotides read TGTGCCAGCAGCCCAGCGGGAGTCACAGATACGCAGTATTTT. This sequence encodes CASSPAGVTDTQYF.

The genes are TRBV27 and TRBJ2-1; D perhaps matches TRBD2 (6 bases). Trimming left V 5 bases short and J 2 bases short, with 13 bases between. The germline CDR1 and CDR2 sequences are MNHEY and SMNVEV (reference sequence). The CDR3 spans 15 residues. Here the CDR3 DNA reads TGTGCCAGCAGTGCACGATGGGGGGCCTACAATGAGCAGTTCTTC. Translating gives CASSARWGAYNEQFF.

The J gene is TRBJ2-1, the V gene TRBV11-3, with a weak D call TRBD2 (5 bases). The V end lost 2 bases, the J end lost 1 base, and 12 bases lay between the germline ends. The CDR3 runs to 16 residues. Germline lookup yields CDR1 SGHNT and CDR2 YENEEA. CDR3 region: CASSLTRSVSYNEQFF. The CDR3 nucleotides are TGTGCCAGCAGCTTAACTAGATCCGTTTCCTACAATGAGCAGTTCTTC.

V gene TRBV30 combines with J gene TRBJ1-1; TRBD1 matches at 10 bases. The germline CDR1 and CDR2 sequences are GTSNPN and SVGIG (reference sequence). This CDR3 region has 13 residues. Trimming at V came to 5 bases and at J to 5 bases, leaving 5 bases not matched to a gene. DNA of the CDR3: TGTGCCTGGGACAGGGGGCGAGGGACTGAAGCTTTCTTT. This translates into CAWDRGRGTEAFF.

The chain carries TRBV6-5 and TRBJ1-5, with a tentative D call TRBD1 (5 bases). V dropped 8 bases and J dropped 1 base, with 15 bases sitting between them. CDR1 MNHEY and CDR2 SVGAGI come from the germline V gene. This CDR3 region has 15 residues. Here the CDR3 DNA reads TGTGCCAGCCAGGAGGGGATTTTGAGCAATCAGCCCCAGCATTTT. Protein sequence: CASQEGILSNQPQHF.

CDR3 residues: CASSGFRHSGNTIYF. CDR3 DNA sequence: TGTGCCAGCAGTGGTTTCAGACACTCTGGAAACACCATATATTTT. This chain links TRBV6-5 with TRBJ1-3; D remains unclear. The CDR3 is 15 residues long. Trimming took 5 bases from V and 0 from J, leaving 11 bases between them. The germline V gene encodes CDR1 MNHEY and CDR2 SVGAGI.

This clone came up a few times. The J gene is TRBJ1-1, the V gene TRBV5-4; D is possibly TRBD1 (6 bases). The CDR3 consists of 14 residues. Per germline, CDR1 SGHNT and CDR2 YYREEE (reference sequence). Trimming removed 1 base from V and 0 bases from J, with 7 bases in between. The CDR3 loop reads CASSLTGMNTEAFF. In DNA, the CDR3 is TGTGCCAGCAGCTTGACAGGGATGAACACTGAAGCTTTCTTT.

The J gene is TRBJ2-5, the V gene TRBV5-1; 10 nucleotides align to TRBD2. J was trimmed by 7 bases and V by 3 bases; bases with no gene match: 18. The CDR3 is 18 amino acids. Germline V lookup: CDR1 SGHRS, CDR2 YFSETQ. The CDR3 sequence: CASSSFLVLTSGNGTQYF. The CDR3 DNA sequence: TGCGCCAGCAGCTCCTTCCTTGTCCTTACTAGCGGGAACGGGACCCAGTACTTC.

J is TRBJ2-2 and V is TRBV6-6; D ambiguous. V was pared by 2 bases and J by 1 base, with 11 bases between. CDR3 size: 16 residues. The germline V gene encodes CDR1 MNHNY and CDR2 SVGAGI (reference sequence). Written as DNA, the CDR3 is TGTGCCAGCAGTTACACGGGTCCTAGGAACACCGGGGAGCTGTTTTTT. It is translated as CASSYTGPRNTGELFF.

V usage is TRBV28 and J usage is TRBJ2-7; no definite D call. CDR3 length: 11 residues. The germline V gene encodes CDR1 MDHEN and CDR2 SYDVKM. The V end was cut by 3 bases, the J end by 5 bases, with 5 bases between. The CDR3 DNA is TGTGCCAGCAGTTTCGCGAACGAGCAGTACTTC. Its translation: CASSFANEQYF. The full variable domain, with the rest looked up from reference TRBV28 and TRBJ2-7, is DVKVTQSSRYLVKRTGEKVFLECVQDMDHENMFWYRQDPGLGLRLIYFSYDVKMKEKGDIPEGYSVSREKKERFSLILESASTNQTSMYLCASSFANEQYFGPGTRLTVT.

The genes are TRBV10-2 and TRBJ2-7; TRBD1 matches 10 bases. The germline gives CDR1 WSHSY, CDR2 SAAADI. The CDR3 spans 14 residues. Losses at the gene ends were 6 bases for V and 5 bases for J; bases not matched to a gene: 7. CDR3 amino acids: CASSRQGALHEQYF. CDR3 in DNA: TGCGCCAGCAGCCGACAGGGGGCATTGCACGAGCAGTACTTC.

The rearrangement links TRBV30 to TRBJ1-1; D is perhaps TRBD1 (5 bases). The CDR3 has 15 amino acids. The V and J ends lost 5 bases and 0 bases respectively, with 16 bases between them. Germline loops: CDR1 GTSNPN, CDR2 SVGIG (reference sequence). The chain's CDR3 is CAWAPGGRLNTEAFF. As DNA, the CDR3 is TGTGCCTGGGCCCCCGGGGGACGCCTGAACACTGAAGCTTTCTTT.